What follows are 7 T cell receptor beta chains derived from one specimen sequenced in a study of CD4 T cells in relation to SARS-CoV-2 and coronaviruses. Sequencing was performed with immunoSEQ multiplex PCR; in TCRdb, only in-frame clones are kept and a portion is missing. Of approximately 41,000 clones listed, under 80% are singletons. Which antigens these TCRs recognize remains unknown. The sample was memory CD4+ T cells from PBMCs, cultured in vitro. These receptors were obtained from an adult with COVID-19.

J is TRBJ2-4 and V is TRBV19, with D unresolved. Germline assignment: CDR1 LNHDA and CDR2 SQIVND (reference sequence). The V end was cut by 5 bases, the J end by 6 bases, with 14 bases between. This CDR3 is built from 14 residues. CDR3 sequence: CASSAWGGPNIQYF. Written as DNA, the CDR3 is TGTGCCAGTAGTGCCTGGGGTGGCCCAAACATTCAGTACTTC.

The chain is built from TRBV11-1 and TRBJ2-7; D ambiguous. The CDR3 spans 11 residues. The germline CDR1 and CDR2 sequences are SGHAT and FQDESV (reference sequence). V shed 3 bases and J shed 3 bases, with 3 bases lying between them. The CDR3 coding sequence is TGTGCCAGCAGCTTTAACTACGAGCAGTACTTC. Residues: CASSFNYEQYF.

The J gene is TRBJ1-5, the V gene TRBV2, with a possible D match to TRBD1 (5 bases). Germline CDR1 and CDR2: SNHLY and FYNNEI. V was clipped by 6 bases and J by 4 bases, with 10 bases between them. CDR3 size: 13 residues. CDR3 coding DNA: TGTGCCAGCAGGGGGGTCTCAAATCAGCCCCAGCATTTT. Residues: CASRGVSNQPQHF.

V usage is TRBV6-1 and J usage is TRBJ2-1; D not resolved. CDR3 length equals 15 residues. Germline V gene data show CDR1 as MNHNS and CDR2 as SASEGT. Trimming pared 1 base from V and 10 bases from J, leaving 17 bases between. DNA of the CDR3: TGTGCCAGCAGTGAAGAGGGCTACCGATTTGACGAGCAGTTCTTC. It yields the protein CASSEEGYRFDEQFF.

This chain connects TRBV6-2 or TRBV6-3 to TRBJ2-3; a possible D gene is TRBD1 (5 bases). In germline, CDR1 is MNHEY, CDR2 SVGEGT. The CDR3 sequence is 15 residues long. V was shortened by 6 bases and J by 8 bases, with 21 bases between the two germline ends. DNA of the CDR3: TGTGCCAGCAGCCAAGGACCAGGGTATACTGGTACGCAGTATTTT. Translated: CASSQGPGYTGTQYF.

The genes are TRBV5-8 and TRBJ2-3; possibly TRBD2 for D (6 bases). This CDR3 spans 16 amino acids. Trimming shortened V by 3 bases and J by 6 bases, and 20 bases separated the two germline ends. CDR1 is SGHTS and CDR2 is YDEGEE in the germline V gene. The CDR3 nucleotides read TGTGCCAGCAGCTCCACGGGAGCCCGAAGTTCGGATACGCAGTATTTT. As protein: CASSSTGARSSDTQYF.

This CDR3 is CASSINGRHYNEQFF. CDR3 DNA sequence: TGTGCCAGTAGTATAAACGGGAGGCACTACAATGAGCAGTTCTTC. The rearrangement links TRBV19 to TRBJ2-1; TRBD2 aligns across 7 bases. CDR1 LNHDA and CDR2 SQIVND come from the germline V gene (reference sequence). V lost 2 bases to trimming and J lost 3 bases; unmatched junction nucleotides: 4. There are 15 residues in the CDR3.